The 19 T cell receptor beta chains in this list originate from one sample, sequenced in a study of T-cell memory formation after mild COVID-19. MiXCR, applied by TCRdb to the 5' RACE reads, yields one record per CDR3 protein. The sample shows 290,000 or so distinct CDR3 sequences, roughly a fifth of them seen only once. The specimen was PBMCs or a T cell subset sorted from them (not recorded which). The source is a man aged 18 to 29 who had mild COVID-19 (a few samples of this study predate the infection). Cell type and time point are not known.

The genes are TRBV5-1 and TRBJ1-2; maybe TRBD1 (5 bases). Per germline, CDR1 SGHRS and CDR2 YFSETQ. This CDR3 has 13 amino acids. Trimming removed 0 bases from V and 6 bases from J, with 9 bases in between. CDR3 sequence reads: CASSLAAGDGYTF. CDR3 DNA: TGCGCCAGCAGCTTGGCGGCGGGGGATGGCTACACCTTC.

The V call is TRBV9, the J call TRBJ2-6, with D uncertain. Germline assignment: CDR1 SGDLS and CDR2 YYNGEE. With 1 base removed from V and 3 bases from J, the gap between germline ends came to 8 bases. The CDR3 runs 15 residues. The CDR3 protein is CASSVFPNGANVLTF. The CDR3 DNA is TGTGCCAGCAGCGTATTTCCTAATGGGGCCAACGTCCTGACTTTC.

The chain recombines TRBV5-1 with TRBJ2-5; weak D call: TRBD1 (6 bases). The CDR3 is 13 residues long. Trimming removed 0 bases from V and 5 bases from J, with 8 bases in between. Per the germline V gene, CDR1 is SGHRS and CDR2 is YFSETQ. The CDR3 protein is CASSLAQGETQYF. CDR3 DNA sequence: TGCGCCAGCAGCTTGGCCCAGGGGGAGACCCAGTACTTC.

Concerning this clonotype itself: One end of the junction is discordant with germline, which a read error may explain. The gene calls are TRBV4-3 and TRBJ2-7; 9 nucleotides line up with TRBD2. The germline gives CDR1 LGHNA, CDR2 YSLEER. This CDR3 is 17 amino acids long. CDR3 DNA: TGCGCCAGCAGCCCCGTCGCGGGGGGGGACAGTTCCTTCGAGCAGTACTTC. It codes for CASSPVAGGDSSFEQYF.

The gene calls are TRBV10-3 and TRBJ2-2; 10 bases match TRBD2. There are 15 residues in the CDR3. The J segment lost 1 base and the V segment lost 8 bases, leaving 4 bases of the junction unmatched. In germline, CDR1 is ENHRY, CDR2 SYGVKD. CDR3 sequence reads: CAISASGGNTGELFF. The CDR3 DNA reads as TGTGCCATCTCTGCTAGCGGGGGGAACACCGGGGAGCTGTTTTTT.

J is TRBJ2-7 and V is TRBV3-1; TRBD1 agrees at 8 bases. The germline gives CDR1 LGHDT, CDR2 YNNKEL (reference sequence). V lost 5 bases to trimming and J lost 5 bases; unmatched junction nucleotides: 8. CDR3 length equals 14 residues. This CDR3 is CASSVLRGLNEQYF. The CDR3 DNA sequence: TGTGCCAGCAGCGTCCTCAGGGGGCTTAACGAGCAGTACTTC.

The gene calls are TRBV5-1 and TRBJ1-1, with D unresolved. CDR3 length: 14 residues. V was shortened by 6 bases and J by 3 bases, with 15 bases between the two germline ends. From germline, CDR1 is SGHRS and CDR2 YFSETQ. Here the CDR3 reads CASTWYGKHTEAFF. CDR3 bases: TGCGCCAGCACTTGGTACGGGAAGCACACTGAAGCTTTCTTT.

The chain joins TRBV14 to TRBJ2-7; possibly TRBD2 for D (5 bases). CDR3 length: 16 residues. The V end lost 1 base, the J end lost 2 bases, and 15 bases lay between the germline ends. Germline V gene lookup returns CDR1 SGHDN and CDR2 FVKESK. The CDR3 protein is CASSQGPGMGPYEQYF. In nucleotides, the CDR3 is TGTGCCAGCAGCCAAGGCCCGGGGATGGGCCCCTACGAGCAGTACTTC.

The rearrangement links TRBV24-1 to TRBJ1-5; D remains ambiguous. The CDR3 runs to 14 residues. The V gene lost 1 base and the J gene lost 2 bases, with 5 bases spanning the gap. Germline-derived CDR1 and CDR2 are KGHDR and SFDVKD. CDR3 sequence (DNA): TGTGCCACCAGTGATTTCCAGGGCAATCAGCCCCAGCATTTT. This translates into CATSDFQGNQPQHF.

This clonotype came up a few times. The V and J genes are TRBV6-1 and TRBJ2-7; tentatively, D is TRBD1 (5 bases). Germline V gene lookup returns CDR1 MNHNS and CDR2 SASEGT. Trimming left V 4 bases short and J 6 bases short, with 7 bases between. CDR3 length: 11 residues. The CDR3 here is CASSGGGEQYF. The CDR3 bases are TGTGCCAGCAGTGGGGGCGGCGAGCAGTACTTC.

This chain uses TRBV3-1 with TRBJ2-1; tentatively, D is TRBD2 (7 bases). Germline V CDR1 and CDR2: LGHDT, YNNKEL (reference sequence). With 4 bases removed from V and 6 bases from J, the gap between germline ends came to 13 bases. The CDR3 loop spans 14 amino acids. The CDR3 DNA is TGTGCCAGCAGCCGACTAGGGGGGGTCAATGAGCAGTTCTTC. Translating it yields CASSRLGGVNEQFF.

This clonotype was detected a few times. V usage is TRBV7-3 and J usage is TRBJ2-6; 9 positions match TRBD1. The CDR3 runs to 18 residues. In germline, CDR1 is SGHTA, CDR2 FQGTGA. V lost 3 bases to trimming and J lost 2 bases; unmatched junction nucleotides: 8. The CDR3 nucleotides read TGTGCCAGCAGCTTTCCACCGGGACAGGGAACTGGGGCCAACGTCCTGACTTTC. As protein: CASSFPPGQGTGANVLTF. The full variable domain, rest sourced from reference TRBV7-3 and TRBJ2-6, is GAGVSQTPSNKVTEKGKYVELRCDPISGHTALYWYRQSLGQGPEFLIYFQGTGAADDSGLPNDRFFAVRPEGSVSTLKIQRTERGDSAVYLCASSFPPGQGTGANVLTFGAGSRLTVL.

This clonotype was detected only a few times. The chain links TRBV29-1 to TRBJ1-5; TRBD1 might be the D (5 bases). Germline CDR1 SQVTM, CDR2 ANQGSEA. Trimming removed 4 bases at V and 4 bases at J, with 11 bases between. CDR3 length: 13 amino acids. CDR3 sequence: CSVAGDGNQPQHF. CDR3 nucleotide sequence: TGCAGCGTTGCGGGGGACGGGAATCAGCCCCAGCATTTT.

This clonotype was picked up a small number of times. The CDR3 loop reads CASSLSRDEQYF. For the CDR3, the DNA is TGTGCCAGCTCCCTCAGTCGGGACGAGCAGTACTTC. This sequence joins TRBV18 and TRBJ2-7; unclear D gene. In germline, CDR1 is KGHSH, CDR2 LQKENI. The CDR3 spans 12 residues. The V gene lost 6 bases and the J gene lost 5 bases, with 11 bases spanning the gap. Variable domain in full (rest from reference TRBV18 and TRBJ2-7): NAGVMQNPRHLVRRRGQEARLRCSPMKGHSHVYWYRQLPEEGLKFMVYLQKENIIDESGMPKERFSAEFPKEGPSILRIQQVVRGDSAAYFCASSLSRDEQYFGPGTRLTVT.

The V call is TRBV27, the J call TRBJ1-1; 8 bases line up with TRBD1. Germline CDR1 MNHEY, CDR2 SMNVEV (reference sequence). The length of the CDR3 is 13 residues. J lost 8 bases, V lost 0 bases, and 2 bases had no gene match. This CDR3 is CASSLSRTGEAFF. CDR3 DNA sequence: TGTGCCAGCAGTTTATCCCGGACAGGGGAAGCTTTCTTT.

The chain's CDR3 is CASQDLSGNTIYF. The CDR3 region has the DNA TGTGCCAGCCAGGACCTCTCTGGAAACACCATATATTTT. The V and J genes are TRBV27 and TRBJ1-3; D is uncertain. The germline V gene encodes CDR1 MNHEY and CDR2 SMNVEV (reference sequence). CDR3 length: 13 amino acids. The ends were cut back, 8 bases at V and 0 bases at J, with 8 bases in the middle.

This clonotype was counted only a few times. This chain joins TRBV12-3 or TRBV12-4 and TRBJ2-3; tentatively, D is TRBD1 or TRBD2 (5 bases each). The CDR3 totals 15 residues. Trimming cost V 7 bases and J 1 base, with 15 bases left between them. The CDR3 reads CASTRGAVGTDTQYF. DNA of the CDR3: TGTGCCAGCACTAGAGGGGCGGTTGGCACAGATACGCAGTATTTT.

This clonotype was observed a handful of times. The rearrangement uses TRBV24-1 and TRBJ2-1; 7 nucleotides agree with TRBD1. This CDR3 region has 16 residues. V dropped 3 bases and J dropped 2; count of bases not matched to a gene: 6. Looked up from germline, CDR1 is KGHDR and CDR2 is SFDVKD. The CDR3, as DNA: TGTGCCACCAGTGATCATGCAGGGGGTGCCTACAATGAGCAGTTCTTC. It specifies CATSDHAGGAYNEQFF.

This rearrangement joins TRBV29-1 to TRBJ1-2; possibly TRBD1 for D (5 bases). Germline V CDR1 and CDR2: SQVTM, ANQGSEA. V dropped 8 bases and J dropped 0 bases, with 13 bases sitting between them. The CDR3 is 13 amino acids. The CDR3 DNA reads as TGCAGCCTGGGACGGATTTCTAACTATGGCTACACCTTC. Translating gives CSLGRISNYGYTF.